The rows below give T cell receptor beta chains drawn from one sample of a study of blood T cell repertoires in COVID-19. Method: immunoSEQ multiplex PCR; TCRdb's copy keeps in-frame clones and lacks some. The data hold approximately 130,000 clones, with about 80% observed a single time. Sequences were obtained from peripheral blood. These receptors came from a man aged 35-49 years with active or convalescent COVID-19. Each CDR3 is given with its conserved first and last residue. The D gene is left open where the match is weak. The size field is filled for only some rows; it gives once, few, many or a size class.

DNA,CDR3,V,J,size,D
TGTGCCAGCAGCAAATTAACGGGACAGGGGGCGGGTGAGCAGTACTTC,CASSKLTGQGAGEQYF,TRBV21-1,TRBJ2-7,NA,NA
TGTGCCAGCAGCTTAGGCGCGAGGCAGTCTGGAAACACCATATATTTT,CASSLGARQSGNTIYF,TRBV7-2,TRBJ1-3,once,NA
TGTGCCTGGAGTGTACTTTCCGGGTCCACCGGGGAGCTGTTTTTT,CAWSVLSGSTGELFF,TRBV30,TRBJ2-2,once,NA
TGTGCCAGCAGCTTTGAGGGACAGGGGGGTTCCGGGGAGCTGTTTTTT,CASSFEGQGGSGELFF,TRBV5-5,TRBJ2-2,NA,TRBD1
TGTGCCAGCAGTCGACTTATCAGCGAGCAGTACTTC,CASSRLISEQYF,TRBV28,TRBJ2-7,NA,NA
TGTGCCAGCAGCCTCGGGACAGTACTCACCGGGGAGCTGTTTTTT,CASSLGTVLTGELFF,TRBV7-9,TRBJ2-2,NA,TRBD1
TGTGCCAGCAGCGTGGCAGGGGCTTCCTACGAGCAGTACTTC,CASSVAGASYEQYF,TRBV9,TRBJ2-7,NA,NA
TGTGCCAGCAGCCCGTCCCGGGTTGAGCAGTTCTTC,CASSPSRVEQFF,TRBV14,TRBJ2-1,NA,NA
TGTGCCAGCAGTGCCCAACCGACAGGGAACACTGAAGCTTTCTTT,CASSAQPTGNTEAFF,TRBV6-4,TRBJ1-1,NA,NA
TGTGCCAGCAGACTCCAAGAGACCCAGTACTTC,CASRLQETQYF,TRBV12-3/TRBV12-4,TRBJ2-5,NA,NA
TGTGCCAGCAGCCAGGCGGGCACCGGGGAGCTGTTTTTT,CASSQAGTGELFF,TRBV3-1/TRBV3-2,TRBJ2-2,NA,NA
TGTGCCAGCAGCTTAGCGGACAGGAACACTGAAGCTTTCTTT,CASSLADRNTEAFF,TRBV7-9,TRBJ1-1,NA,NA
TGTGCTAGTGGCCACTCCACCGGGGAGCTGTTTTTT,CASGHSTGELFF,TRBV12-5,TRBJ2-2,NA,NA
TGTGCCAGCAGCTTATATGAGACACATAGCTACAATGAGCAGTTCTTC,CASSLYETHSYNEQFF,TRBV7-3,TRBJ2-1,NA,NA
TGTGCCATCAGTGAGTCCGCTAGCGGGGGGTCCAATGAGCAGTTCTTC,CAISESASGGSNEQFF,TRBV10-3,TRBJ2-1,NA,TRBD2
TGTGCCAGCAGCTCCTACTACGAGCAGTACTTC,CASSSYYEQYF,TRBV11-2,TRBJ2-7,once,NA
TGTGCCAGCAGTGAAGGGGAGGGGAATCAGCCCCAGCATTTT,CASSEGEGNQPQHF,TRBV2,TRBJ1-5,NA,NA
TGTGCCAGCAGCCCGTCAACAGGGCCTTCTGGAAACACCATATATTTT,CASSPSTGPSGNTIYF,TRBV7-2,TRBJ1-3,few,NA
TGTGCCAGCAGGCCAACTAGGGAGGGAGAGACCCAGTACTTC,CASRPTREGETQYF,TRBV11-1,TRBJ2-5,NA,TRBD2
TGTGCCAGCAGTTTAAACCTACCATACGAGCAGTACTTC,CASSLNLPYEQYF,TRBV12-3/TRBV12-4,TRBJ2-7,NA,NA
TGCAGACTTGGGAGCGGGGGAGCTGAGCAGTTCTTC,CRLGSGGAEQFF,TRBV29-1,TRBJ2-1,NA,TRBD2
TGTGCCAGTAGTACCCCCGGAGGGGCGGATGGCTACACCTTC,CASSTPGGADGYTF,TRBV19,TRBJ1-2,NA,NA
TGTGCCAGCAGTTACGATTGGGGGGATGAGCAGTTCTTC,CASSYDWGDEQFF,TRBV6-5,TRBJ2-1,NA,NA
TGTGCCAGCAGCAAAATGTCGGGGGGGTCCTACGAGCAGTACTTC,CASSKMSGGSYEQYF,TRBV4-2,TRBJ2-7,NA,TRBD2
TGTGCCAGCAGCCAACGATCGGGACAGCGGAACACTGAAGCTTTCTTT,CASSQRSGQRNTEAFF,TRBV3-1/TRBV3-2,TRBJ1-1,NA,TRBD1
TGTGCCAGCAGCTTAGACAGTCATGGCTACACCTTC,CASSLDSHGYTF,TRBV7-2,TRBJ1-2,NA,NA
TGTGCCAGCAGTGCGGACCGAGGGAGGTACGAGCAGTACTTC,CASSADRGRYEQYF,TRBV2,TRBJ2-7,NA,NA
TGCGCCAGCAGCCAAGTCGGTGGGGGGGCTCTGAATGAGCAGTTCTTC,CASSQVGGGALNEQFF,TRBV4-3,TRBJ2-1,NA,NA
TGTGCCAGCAGTGGAGCAGGGAAGAGCGGGGAGCTGTTTTTT,CASSGAGKSGELFF,TRBV27,TRBJ2-2,NA,NA
TGTGCCAGCAGCGTAGAGGGACAGGGGAGAGATGAAGCTTTCTTT,CASSVEGQGRDEAFF,TRBV9,TRBJ1-1,NA,TRBD1
TGTGCCAGCAGTTTACAGTTTCGCGGGACTAGCGCTGGTAGCTCCTACAATGAGCAGTTCTTC,CASSLQFRGTSAGSSYNEQFF,TRBV27,TRBJ2-1,few,TRBD2
TGTGCCAGCAGCCAAGGAATTACTAGCTCCGAGCAGTACTTC,CASSQGITSSEQYF,TRBV3-1/TRBV3-2,TRBJ2-7,NA,NA
TGTGCCACCAGCAGAGATCTTGTGGCAGGGCTATCCTACGAGCAGTACTTC,CATSRDLVAGLSYEQYF,TRBV15,TRBJ2-7,few,NA
TGTGCCAGCAGTTACGGGGACAGGGGGTCAACCTACGAGCAGTACTTC,CASSYGDRGSTYEQYF,TRBV6-5,TRBJ2-7,NA,TRBD1
TGTGCCAGCAGCCGGGGAGGGGTGGACACCGGGGAGCTGTTTTTT,CASSRGGVDTGELFF,TRBV7-6,TRBJ2-2,NA,TRBD2
TGTGCCAGCAGCCAAGCACCAGGGTACGGCTACACCTTC,CASSQAPGYGYTF,TRBV3-1/TRBV3-2,TRBJ1-2,many,NA
TGTGCCAGCACCAGGACAGGGTCTGTGGAGACCCAGTACTTC,CASTRTGSVETQYF,TRBV7-9,TRBJ2-5,NA,TRBD1
TGTGCCAGTAGTTCGGGGACTAGCGGGGGAGAGACCCAGTACTTC,CASSSGTSGGETQYF,TRBV19,TRBJ2-5,NA,TRBD2
TGTGCCAGCAGCTTCCGGACAGAGTATAATTCACCCCTCCACTTT,CASSFRTEYNSPLHF,TRBV7-7,TRBJ1-6,NA,NA
TGTGCCAGCTCCCCTTCGACACTAGCGGGGGGAACCACCGGGGAGCTGTTTTTT,CASSPSTLAGGTTGELFF,TRBV18,TRBJ2-2,NA,TRBD2
TGTGCCAGCAGTACAAAACAGGGTTTGGATGAGCAGTTCTTC,CASSTKQGLDEQFF,TRBV6-5,TRBJ2-1,NA,NA
TGTGCCAGCAGTGAGACTAGCGGGGGGGCAGATACGCAGTATTTT,CASSETSGGADTQYF,TRBV6-4,TRBJ2-3,NA,TRBD2
TGTGCCAGCACTCCCGCCGGGGCGGGGGGGCCTGAGACCCAGTACTTC,CASTPAGAGGPETQYF,TRBV9,TRBJ2-5,NA,TRBD2
TGCGCCAGCAGCCAAGGTGGGAGGGGCCAGTACTTC,CASSQGGRGQYF,TRBV4-1,TRBJ2-5,NA,TRBD2
TGTGCCAGCAGTCGAACATCTCCGCTACAGGGAACCGGGGAGCTGTTTTTT,CASSRTSPLQGTGELFF,TRBV27,TRBJ2-2,once,NA
TGTGCCAGCAGCTTAACGGGCCCGCTAGCGGGGGGATCCTACGAGCAGTACTTC,CASSLTGPLAGGSYEQYF,TRBV7-3,TRBJ2-7,NA,TRBD2
TGTGCCAGCAGCGCCTCATCATGGACGGGAATCTATGGCTACACCTTC,CASSASSWTGIYGYTF,TRBV9,TRBJ1-2,NA,NA
TGTGCCAGCAGACACACCCGCTCCTACGAGCAGTACTTC,CASRHTRSYEQYF,TRBV7-2,TRBJ2-7,few,NA
TGTGCCATCAGTGAGGACAGGGGGCTTTTAGGGACCCAGTACTTC,CAISEDRGLLGTQYF,TRBV10-3,TRBJ2-5,NA,TRBD1
TGTGCCAGCAGCGTAGAGGCAGGCTCCTACGAGCAGTACTTC,CASSVEAGSYEQYF,TRBV9,TRBJ2-7,NA,NA
TGTGCCAGCAGCCAGGCCGGGACTAGCGGGGCCGCCGACTTC,CASSQAGTSGAADF,TRBV3-1/TRBV3-2,TRBJ2-5,NA,TRBD2
TGTCCTGGGAGCGCACCAGACAGGGAAAATTCACCCCTCCACTTT,CPGSAPDRENSPLHF,TRBV22-1,TRBJ1-6,NA,NA
TGTGCCAGCAGTAAGGCCCGGACAGGGGGCTGGCACACTGAAGCTTTCTTT,CASSKARTGGWHTEAFF,TRBV5-8,TRBJ1-1,NA,TRBD1
TGTGCCAGCAGCTTGGCTGGTCGGGTGGTGGAGAAACTGTTTTTT,CASSLAGRVVEKLFF,TRBV5-8,TRBJ1-4,few,NA
TGCAGTGCAAGTGGAGCGAACACCGGGGAGCTGTTTTTT,CSASGANTGELFF,TRBV20-1,TRBJ2-2,NA,NA
TGTGCCAGCAGTGCTGGAGGGGGCGCTAACTATGGCTACACCTTC,CASSAGGGANYGYTF,TRBV2,TRBJ1-2,NA,TRBD1
TGTGCCAGCTCGCAGCAAGGGACAGGGTTTAATGAAAAACTGTTTTTT,CASSQQGTGFNEKLFF,TRBV18,TRBJ1-4,NA,TRBD1